A single sample is the source of the 13 T cell receptor beta chains below, sequenced in a study of blood T cell repertoires in COVID-19. The repertoire was sequenced with immunoSEQ multiplex PCR; TCRdb's copy has only in-frame clones and lacks some. The sample holds roughly 380,000 clones, roughly nine tenths seen once. The specimen sequenced was PBMCs or T cells enriched from blood (not recorded which). Receptors were obtained from a woman in her twenties or thirties who had recovered from COVID-19.

The V call is TRBV7-6, the J call TRBJ2-7; 8 bases are shared with TRBD1. Germline V gene sequence: CDR1 SGHVS, CDR2 FNYEAQ. With V trimmed by 1 base and J by 2 bases, 1 base remained unmatched. CDR3 length: 14 amino acids. DNA for the CDR3: TGTGCCAGCAGCTTAGGGACAGGGACCTACGAGCAGTACTTC. It encodes CASSLGTGTYEQYF. Full variable domain (missing parts from reference TRBV7-6 and TRBJ2-7): GAGVSQSPRYKVTKRGQDVALRCDPISGHVSLYWYRQALGQGPEFLTYFNYEAQQDKSGLPNDRFSAERPEGSISTLTIQRTEQRDSAMYRCASSLGTGTYEQYFGPGTRLTVT.

This chain uses TRBV5-6 with TRBJ2-7; D not certain. The CDR3 extends over 15 amino acids. Germline V gene lookup returns CDR1 SGHDT and CDR2 YYEEEE. V dropped 6 bases and J dropped 3 bases, with 19 bases sitting between them. The CDR3 reads CASTTPQAPYYEQYF. In DNA form, the CDR3 reads TGTGCCAGCACCACACCCCAGGCCCCCTACTACGAGCAGTACTTC.

The chain joins TRBV4-1 to TRBJ2-1; 9 bases agree with TRBD2. Germline V CDR1 and CDR2: MGHRA, YSYEKL. The CDR3 extends over 15 amino acids. V shed 1 base and J 5 bases; nucleotides not matched to a gene: 3. CDR3 sequence reads: CASSQGLADDNEQFF. For the CDR3, the DNA is TGCGCCAGCAGCCAAGGACTAGCGGACGACAATGAGCAGTTCTTC.

The chain recombines TRBV18 with TRBJ1-1; the match to TRBD1 covers 10 bases. The CDR3 is made up of 16 amino acids. V lost 2 bases to trimming and J lost 4 bases; unmatched junction nucleotides: 7. Germline V gene data show CDR1 as KGHSH and CDR2 as LQKENI. The chain's CDR3 is CASSPFGQGDGTEAFF. The CDR3 DNA reads TGTGCCAGCTCACCATTCGGACAGGGGGACGGCACTGAAGCTTTCTTT.

The chain employs TRBV27 and TRBJ1-5; D is undetermined. The germline V gene has CDR1 MNHEY and CDR2 SMNVEV (reference sequence). V gave up 5 bases and J gave up 3 bases, with 5 bases separating them. This CDR3 is 12 amino acids long. The CDR3 protein is CASSTNNQPQHF. The CDR3 DNA reads as TGTGCCAGCAGTACTAACAATCAGCCCCAGCATTTT.

This clone was recorded once. J is TRBJ2-7 and V is TRBV5-1, with D possibly matching TRBD1 (6 bases). The CDR3 contains 13 residues. The germline V and J ends were trimmed by 3 bases and 4 bases, with 11 bases remaining between them. Germline V gene data show CDR1 as SGHRS and CDR2 as YFSETQ. The CDR3 here is CASSSQGLYEQYF. The CDR3 DNA is TGCGCCAGCAGCTCACAGGGTCTGTACGAGCAGTACTTC.

J is TRBJ2-7 and V is TRBV28; D is possibly TRBD1 (5 bases). CDR1 and CDR2 from the germline V gene are MDHEN and SYDVKM. Trimming left V 3 bases short and J 2 bases short, with 8 bases between. The CDR3 covers 13 residues. The CDR3 sequence is CASSFQGPYEQYF. CDR3 in DNA: TGTGCCAGCAGTTTTCAGGGTCCCTACGAGCAGTACTTC.

The rearrangement uses TRBV7-8 and TRBJ2-7, with D perhaps matching TRBD1 (5 bases). Per germline, CDR1 SGHVS and CDR2 FQNEAQ. Deletions cut 3 bases from V and 0 bases from J, with 18 bases between. The CDR3 extends over 17 amino acids. The CDR3 coding sequence is TGTGCCAGCAGCTTCACCTATGGGGCCTCTGGCTCCTACGAGCAGTACTTC. It translates to CASSFTYGASGSYEQYF. Supplemented by reference TRBV7-8 and TRBJ2-7, the full variable domain reads GAGVSQSPRYKVAKRGQDVALRCDPISGHVSLFWYQQALGQGPEFLTYFQNEAQLDKSGLPSDRFFAERPEGSVSTLKIQRTQQEDSAVYLCASSFTYGASGSYEQYFGPGTRLTVT.

This sequence joins TRBV5-8 and TRBJ1-1; 7 bases agree with TRBD1. Germline V lookup: CDR1 SGHTS, CDR2 YDEGEE. Trimming took 0 bases from V and 5 from J; bases not matched to a gene: 4. The CDR3 runs 14 residues. CDR3 bases: TGTGCCAGCAGCTTGGGACAGGGTTGGACTGAAGCTTTCTTT. It specifies CASSLGQGWTEAFF.

V and J are TRBV27 and TRBJ1-6; a possible D gene is TRBD1 (6 bases). V shed 6 bases and J shed 10 bases, with 16 bases lying between them. The CDR3 loop spans 14 amino acids. The germline V gene encodes CDR1 MNHEY and CDR2 SMNVEV (reference sequence). CDR3 DNA: TGTGCCAGCAGCCTGGGGGCGATGAGGTCACCCCTCCACTTT. Translated: CASSLGAMRSPLHF.

The chain recombines TRBV11-2 with TRBJ1-2; perhaps TRBD1 as D (6 bases). CDR3 size: 16 residues. With 2 bases removed from V and 2 bases from J, the gap between germline ends came to 15 bases. Germline V gene sequence: CDR1 SGHAT, CDR2 FQNNGV. In DNA, the CDR3 is TGTGCCAGCAGCTTACTTTATCAGGGGATGAACTATGGCTACACCTTC. Translation gives CASSLLYQGMNYGYTF. The full variable domain, its missing parts supplied by reference TRBV11-2 and TRBJ1-2, is EAGVAQSPRYKIIEKRQSVAFWCNPISGHATLYWYQQILGQGPKLLIQFQNNGVVDDSQLPKDRFSAERLKGVDSTLKIQPAKLEDSAVYLCASSLLYQGMNYGYTFGSGTRLTVV.

The chain couples TRBV27 to TRBJ1-1; the D gene is possibly TRBD1 (5 bases). The length of the CDR3 is 15 residues. Trimming cost V 4 bases and J 5 bases, with 17 bases left between them. The germline V gene encodes CDR1 MNHEY and CDR2 SMNVEV (reference sequence). The CDR3 DNA reads TGTGCCAGCAGTTGGAGGGCGGGGGGGGAGACTGAAGCTTTCTTT. Translation gives CASSWRAGGETEAFF.

This chain connects TRBV7-9 to TRBJ2-7; D remains unclear. Germline values: CDR1 SEHNR, CDR2 FQNEAQ (reference sequence). This CDR3 comprises 11 residues. V lost 4 bases, J lost 3 bases, and 4 bases lay in between. In nucleotides, the CDR3 is TGTGCCAGCAGCTCCTACTACGAGCAGTACTTC. Translated: CASSSYYEQYF.